The T cell receptor (beta chain) under discussion was sequenced for a study of response to subunit inactivated influenza vaccine. TCRdb analysed the RT-PCR reads with MiXCR anew, one entry per CDR3 protein. Of 450,000 to 600,000 distinct CDR3 sequences listed, 16% are singletons. Remarks on this clonotype: The antigen is not known.

Study results and caveats: Authors suggested that a seasonal influenza vaccination recruits few new T cells each time.

This CDR3 spans 15 amino acids. CDR1 and CDR2 from the germline V gene are KGHDR and SFDVKD. V shed 7 bases and J shed 0 bases, with 12 bases lying between them. The chain uses TRBV24-1 and TRBJ1-5; TRBD1 might be the D (6 bases). Sample: CD4+ T cells sorted from PBMCs, taken less than 30 months after vaccination. The clonotype comes from a man aged 50-75 years who received an inactivated influenza vaccine. The DNA of the CDR3 is TGTGCCACCAGCCCGGGACATTATAGCAATCAGCCCCAGCATTTT. This codes for CATSPGHYSNQPQHF.